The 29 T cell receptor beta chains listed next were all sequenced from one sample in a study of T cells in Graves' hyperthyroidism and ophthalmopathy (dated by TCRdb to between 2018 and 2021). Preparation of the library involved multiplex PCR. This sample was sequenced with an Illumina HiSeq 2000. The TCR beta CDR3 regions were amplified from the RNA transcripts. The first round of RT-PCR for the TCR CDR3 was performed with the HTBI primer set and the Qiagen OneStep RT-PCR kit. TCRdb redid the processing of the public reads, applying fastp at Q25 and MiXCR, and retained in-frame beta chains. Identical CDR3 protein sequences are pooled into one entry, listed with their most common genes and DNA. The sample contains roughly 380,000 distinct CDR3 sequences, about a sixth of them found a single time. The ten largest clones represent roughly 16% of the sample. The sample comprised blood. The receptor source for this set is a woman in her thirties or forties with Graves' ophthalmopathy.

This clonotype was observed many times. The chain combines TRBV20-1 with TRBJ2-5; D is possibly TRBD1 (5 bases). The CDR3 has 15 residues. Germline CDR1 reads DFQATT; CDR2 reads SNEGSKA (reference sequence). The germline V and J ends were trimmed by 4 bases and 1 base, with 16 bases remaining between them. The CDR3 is CSAKDLTGAQETQYF. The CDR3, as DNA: TGCAGTGCTAAAGACTTAACAGGAGCCCAAGAGACCCAGTACTTC.

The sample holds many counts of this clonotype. For the CDR3, the DNA is TGTGCCAGCAGTGAATCAGGGTACTCTGGGGCCAACGTCCTGACTTTC. Protein product: CASSESGYSGANVLTF. This chain links TRBV25-1 with TRBJ2-6; D perhaps matches TRBD1 (5 bases). The V end was cut by 1 base, the J end by 0 bases, with 7 bases between. The CDR3 consists of 16 residues. CDR1 and CDR2 (germline): MGHDK, SYGVNS.

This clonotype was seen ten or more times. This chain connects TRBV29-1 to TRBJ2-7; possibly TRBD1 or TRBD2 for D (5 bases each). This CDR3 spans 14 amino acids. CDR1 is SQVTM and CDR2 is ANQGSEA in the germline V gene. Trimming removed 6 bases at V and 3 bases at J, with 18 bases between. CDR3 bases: TGCAGCGTGGACAACGGGACGGAATACTACGAGCAGTACTTC. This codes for CSVDNGTEYYEQYF.

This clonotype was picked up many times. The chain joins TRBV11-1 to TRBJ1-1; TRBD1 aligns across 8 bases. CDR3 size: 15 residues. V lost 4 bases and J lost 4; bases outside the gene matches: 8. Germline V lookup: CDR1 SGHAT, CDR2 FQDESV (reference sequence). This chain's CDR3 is CASSSGQGSGTEAFF. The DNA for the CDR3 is TGTGCCAGCAGCTCCGGACAGGGATCGGGCACTGAAGCTTTCTTT.

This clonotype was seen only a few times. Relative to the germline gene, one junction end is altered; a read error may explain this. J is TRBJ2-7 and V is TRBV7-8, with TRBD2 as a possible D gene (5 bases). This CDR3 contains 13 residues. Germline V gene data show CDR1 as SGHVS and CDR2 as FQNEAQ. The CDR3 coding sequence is TGTGCCAGCAGCCGAGCGGACTCCTACGAGCAGTCCTTC. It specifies CASSRADSYEQSF.

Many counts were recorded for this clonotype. The CDR3 sequence is CASSLIQGPSIYGYTF. Written as DNA, the CDR3 is TGTGCCAGCAGTTTGATACAGGGGCCCTCTATCTATGGCTACACCTTC. The V gene is TRBV6-5, the J gene TRBJ1-2; TRBD1 matches at 7 bases. The junction had 12 bases not matched to a gene; V was cut back by 4 bases and J by 4 bases. Germline V gene data show CDR1 as MNHEY and CDR2 as SVGAGI. The CDR3 is made up of 16 amino acids.

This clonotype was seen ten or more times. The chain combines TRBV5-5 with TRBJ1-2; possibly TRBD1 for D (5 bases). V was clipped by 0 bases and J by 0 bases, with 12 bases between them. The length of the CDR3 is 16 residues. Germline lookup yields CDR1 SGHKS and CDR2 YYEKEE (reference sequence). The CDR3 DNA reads TGTGCCAGCAGCTTGGTGGGGGGGAGAGCTAACTATGGCTACACCTTC. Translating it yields CASSLVGGRANYGYTF.

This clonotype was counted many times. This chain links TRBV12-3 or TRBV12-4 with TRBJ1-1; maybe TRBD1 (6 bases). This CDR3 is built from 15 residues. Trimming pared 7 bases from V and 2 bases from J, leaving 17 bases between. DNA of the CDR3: TGTGCCAGCACCCGTACGGGGGCCCTAAACACTGAAGCTTTCTTT. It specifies CASTRTGALNTEAFF.

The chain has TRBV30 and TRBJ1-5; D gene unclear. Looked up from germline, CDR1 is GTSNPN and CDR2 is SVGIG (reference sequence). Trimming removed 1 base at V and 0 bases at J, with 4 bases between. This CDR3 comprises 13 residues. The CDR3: CAWSEFSNQPQHF. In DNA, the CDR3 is TGTGCCTGGAGTGAGTTTAGCAATCAGCCCCAGCATTTT.

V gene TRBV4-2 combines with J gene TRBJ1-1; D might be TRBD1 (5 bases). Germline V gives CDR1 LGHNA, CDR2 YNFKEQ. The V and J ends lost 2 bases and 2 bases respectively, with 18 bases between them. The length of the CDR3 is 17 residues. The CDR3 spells CASSQRGTGTGNTEAFF. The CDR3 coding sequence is TGTGCCAGCAGCCAAAGAGGGACCGGGACGGGCAACACTGAAGCTTTCTTT.

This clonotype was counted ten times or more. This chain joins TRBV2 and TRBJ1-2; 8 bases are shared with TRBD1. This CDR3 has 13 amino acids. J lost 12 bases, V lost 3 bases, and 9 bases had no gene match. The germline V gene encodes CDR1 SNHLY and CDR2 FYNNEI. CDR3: CASSDTGGRSNTF. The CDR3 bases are TGTGCCAGCAGTGACACAGGGGGGAGGAGTAACACCTTC. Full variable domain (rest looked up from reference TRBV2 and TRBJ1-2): EPEVTQTPSHQVTQMGQEVILRCVPISNHLYFYWYRQILGQKVEFLVSFYNNEISEKSEIFDDQFSVERPDGSNFTLKIRSTKLEDSAMYFCASSDTGGRSNTFGSGTRLTVV.

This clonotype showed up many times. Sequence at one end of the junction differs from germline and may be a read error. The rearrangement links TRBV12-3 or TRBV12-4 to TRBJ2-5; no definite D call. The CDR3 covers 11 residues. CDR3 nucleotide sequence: TGCGCCAGCAGTTTTATGGAGACCCAGTACTTC. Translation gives CASSFMETQYF.

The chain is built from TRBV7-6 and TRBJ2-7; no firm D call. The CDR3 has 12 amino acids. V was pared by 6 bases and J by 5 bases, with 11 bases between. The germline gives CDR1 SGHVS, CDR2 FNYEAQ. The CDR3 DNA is TGTGCCAGCAGATCAGCCACCCACGAGCAGTACTTC. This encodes CASRSATHEQYF.

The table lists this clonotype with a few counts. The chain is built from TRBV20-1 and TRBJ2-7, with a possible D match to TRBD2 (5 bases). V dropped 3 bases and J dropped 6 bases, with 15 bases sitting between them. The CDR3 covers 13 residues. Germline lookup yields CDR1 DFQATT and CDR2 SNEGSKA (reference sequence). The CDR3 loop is CSASRDNRGEQYF. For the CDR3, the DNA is TGCAGTGCTAGTAGGGATAACCGGGGCGAGCAGTACTTC.

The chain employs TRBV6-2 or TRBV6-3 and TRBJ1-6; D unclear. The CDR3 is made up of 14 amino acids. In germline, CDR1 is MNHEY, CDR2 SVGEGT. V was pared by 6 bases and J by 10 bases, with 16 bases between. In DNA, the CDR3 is TGTGCCAGCAGATCTCACCAGGACCCGTCACCCCTCCACTTT. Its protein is CASRSHQDPSPLHF.

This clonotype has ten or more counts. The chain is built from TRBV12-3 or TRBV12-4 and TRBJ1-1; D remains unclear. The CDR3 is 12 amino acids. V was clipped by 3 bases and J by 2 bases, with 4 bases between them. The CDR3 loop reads CASSFTNTEAFF. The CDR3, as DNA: TGTGCCAGCAGTTTTACTAACACTGAAGCTTTCTTT.

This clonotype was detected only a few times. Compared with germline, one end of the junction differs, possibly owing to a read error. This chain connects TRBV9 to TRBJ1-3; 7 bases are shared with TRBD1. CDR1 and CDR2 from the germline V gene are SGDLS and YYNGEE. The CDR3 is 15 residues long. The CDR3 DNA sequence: TGTGCCAGCAGCGGAGGGACAGTTCCTGGAAACACCATATGTTTT. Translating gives CASSGGTVPGNTICF. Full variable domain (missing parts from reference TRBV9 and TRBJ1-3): DSGVTQTPKHLITATGQRVTLRCSPRSGDLSVYWYQQSLDQGLQFLIQYYNGEERAKGNILERFSAQQFPDLHSELNLSSLELGDSALYFCASSGGTVPGNTICFGEGSWLTVV.

The CDR3 region has the DNA TGCAGTGCTAGAGTCGCGGGGCGAACCTACGAGCAGTACTTC. It translates to CSARVAGRTYEQYF. The chain couples TRBV20-1 to TRBJ2-7, with D possibly TRBD2 on 6 matching bases. The CDR3 totals 14 residues. Per the germline V gene, CDR1 is DFQATT and CDR2 is SNEGSKA (reference sequence). Trimming shortened V by 1 base and J by 2 bases, and 12 bases separated the two germline ends.

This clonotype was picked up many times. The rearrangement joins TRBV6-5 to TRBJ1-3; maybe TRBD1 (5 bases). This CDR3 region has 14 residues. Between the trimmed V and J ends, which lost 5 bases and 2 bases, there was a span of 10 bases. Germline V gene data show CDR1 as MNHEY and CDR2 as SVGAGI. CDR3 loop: CASSTGGAGNTIYF. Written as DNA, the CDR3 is TGTGCCAGCAGTACCGGAGGGGCTGGAAACACCATATATTTT.

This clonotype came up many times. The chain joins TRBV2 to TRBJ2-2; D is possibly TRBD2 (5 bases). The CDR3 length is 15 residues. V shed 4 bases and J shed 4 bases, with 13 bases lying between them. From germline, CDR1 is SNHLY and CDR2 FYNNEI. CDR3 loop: CASSGSSGGTGELFF. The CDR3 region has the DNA TGTGCCAGCAGTGGAAGCTCAGGAGGCACCGGGGAGCTGTTTTTT.

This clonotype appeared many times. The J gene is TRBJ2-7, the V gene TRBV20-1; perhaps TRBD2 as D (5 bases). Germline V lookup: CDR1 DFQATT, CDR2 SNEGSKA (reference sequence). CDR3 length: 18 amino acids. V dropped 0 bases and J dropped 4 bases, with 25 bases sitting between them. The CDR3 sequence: CSARDPQRPAHLKYEQYF. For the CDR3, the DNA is TGCAGTGCTAGAGATCCCCAGCGGCCGGCCCACCTTAAATACGAGCAGTACTTC.

The CDR3 sequence is CAWSAGQGLVSEAFF. The DNA of the CDR3 is TGTGCCTGGAGTGCCGGACAGGGCCTCGTCTCTGAAGCTTTCTTT. V usage is TRBV30 and J usage is TRBJ1-1; 8 bases agree with TRBD1. The CDR3 extends over 15 amino acids. From germline, CDR1 is GTSNPN and CDR2 SVGIG (reference sequence). V lost 1 base and J lost 6; bases outside the gene matches: 10.

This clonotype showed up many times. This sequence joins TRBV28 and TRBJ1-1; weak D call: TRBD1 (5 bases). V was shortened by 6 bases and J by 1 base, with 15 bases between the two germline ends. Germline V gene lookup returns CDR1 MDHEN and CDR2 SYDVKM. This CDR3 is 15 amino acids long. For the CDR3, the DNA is TGTGCCAGCAGCCCACCGGGACTCTCGAACACTGAAGCTTTCTTT. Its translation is CASSPPGLSNTEAFF.

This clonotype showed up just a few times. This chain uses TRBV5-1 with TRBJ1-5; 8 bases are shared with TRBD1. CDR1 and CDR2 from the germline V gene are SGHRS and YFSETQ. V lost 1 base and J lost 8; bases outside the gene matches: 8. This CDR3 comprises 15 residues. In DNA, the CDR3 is TGCGCCAGCAGCTTGACCGGGACAGGTATCGAGCCCCAGCATTTT. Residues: CASSLTGTGIEPQHF.

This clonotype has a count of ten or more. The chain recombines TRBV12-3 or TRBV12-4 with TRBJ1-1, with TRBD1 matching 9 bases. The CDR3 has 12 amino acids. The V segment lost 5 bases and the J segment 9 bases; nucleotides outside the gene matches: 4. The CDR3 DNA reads TGTGCCAGCAGTCGGGACAGGGCCCAAGCTTTCTTT. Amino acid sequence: CASSRDRAQAFF.

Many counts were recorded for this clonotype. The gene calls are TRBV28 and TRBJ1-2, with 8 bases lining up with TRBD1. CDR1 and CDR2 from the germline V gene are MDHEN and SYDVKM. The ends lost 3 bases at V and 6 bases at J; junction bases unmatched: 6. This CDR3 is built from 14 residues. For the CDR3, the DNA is TGTGCCAGCAGTTTCTACACAGGGGGAAATGGCTACACCTTC. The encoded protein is CASSFYTGGNGYTF.

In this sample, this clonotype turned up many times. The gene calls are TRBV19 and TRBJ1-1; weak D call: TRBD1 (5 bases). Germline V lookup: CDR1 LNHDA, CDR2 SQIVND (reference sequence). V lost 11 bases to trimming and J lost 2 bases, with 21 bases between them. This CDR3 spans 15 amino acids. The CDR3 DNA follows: TGTGCCGTCATGTGGAGGGACGGAGGCAACACTGAAGCTTTCTTT. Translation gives CAVMWRDGGNTEAFF.

In DNA form, the CDR3 reads TGTGCTAGTGGCCTGACAGAGCGAGCTTTCTTT. It translates to CASGLTERAFF. The chain carries TRBV12-5 and TRBJ1-1; possible D gene TRBD1, 5 bases. This CDR3 has 11 amino acids. Per the germline V gene, CDR1 is LGHNT and CDR2 is FRNRAP. V lost 6 bases, J lost 10 bases, and 12 bases lay in between.

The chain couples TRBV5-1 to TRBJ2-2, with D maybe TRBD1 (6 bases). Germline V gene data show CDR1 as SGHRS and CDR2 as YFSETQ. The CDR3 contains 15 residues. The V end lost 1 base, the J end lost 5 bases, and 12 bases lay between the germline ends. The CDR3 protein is CASSLTLDRTGELFF. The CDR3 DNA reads TGCGCCAGCAGCTTGACCCTCGACAGGACCGGGGAGCTGTTTTTT.